Listed below are T cell receptor beta chains from one sample, sequenced in a study of STAT5B mutations in CD4+ large granular lymphocyte leukemia. TCRdb keeps only in-frame clones here, not all; method: immunoSEQ multiplex PCR. The sample has tens of thousands of clones; over 80% are singletons. The sequencing input was CD4+ T cells from blood buffy coats. These TCRs come from a human donor in good health. Both conserved end residues are part of each CDR3. Each record gives: D gene, clone size, J gene, V gene, CDR3 protein, CDR3 DNA. D genes are given only for firm matches. A clone size is listed for some rows: how often the clone was seen (once, few, many), or a class if it is expanded.

d_call: .
clone_size: .
j_call: TRBJ2-2
v_call: TRBV19
cdr3_aa: CATSQTSRDPTGELFF
cdr3_nt: TGTGCCACCTCACAGACGTCTAGAGACCCAACCGGGGAGCTGTTTTTT

d_call: TRBD1
clone_size: .
j_call: TRBJ2-2
v_call: TRBV7-8
cdr3_aa: CASTTLQGTGELFF
cdr3_nt: TGTGCCAGCACCACATTACAGGGGACCGGGGAGCTGTTTTTT

d_call: .
clone_size: once
j_call: TRBJ2-1
v_call: TRBV7-2
cdr3_aa: CASSLNPGRGEQFF
cdr3_nt: TGTGCCAGCAGCTTAAACCCGGGCCGGGGGGAGCAGTTCTTC

d_call: .
clone_size: .
j_call: TRBJ1-2
v_call: TRBV30
cdr3_aa: CAAQPGQAIYGYTF
cdr3_nt: TGTGCCGCACAGCCGGGGCAGGCGATCTATGGCTACACCTTC

d_call: .
clone_size: .
j_call: TRBJ2-1
v_call: TRBV7-8
cdr3_aa: CASSLAYRDNEQFF
cdr3_nt: TGTGCCAGCAGCTTAGCCTATAGAGACAATGAGCAGTTCTTC

d_call: TRBD2
clone_size: .
j_call: TRBJ2-1
v_call: TRBV5-5
cdr3_aa: CASSLKREGLNEQFF
cdr3_nt: TGTGCCAGCAGCCTCAAGCGGGAGGGCCTCAATGAGCAGTTCTTC

d_call: .
clone_size: .
j_call: TRBJ2-2
v_call: TRBV30
cdr3_aa: CAWSDAAGELFF
cdr3_nt: TGTGCCTGGAGCGATGCGGCCGGGGAGCTGTTTTTT

d_call: .
clone_size: .
j_call: TRBJ1-2
v_call: TRBV28
cdr3_aa: CASRPTGFGLLGYTF
cdr3_nt: TGTGCCAGCAGACCTACAGGGTTCGGGTTGCTTGGCTACACCTTC

d_call: TRBD2
clone_size: .
j_call: TRBJ2-1
v_call: TRBV18
cdr3_aa: CASSPPGGLSVNEQFF
cdr3_nt: TGTGCCAGCTCACCACCGGGAGGGCTTTCTGTCAATGAGCAGTTCTTC

d_call: .
clone_size: .
j_call: TRBJ1-5
v_call: TRBV6-1
cdr3_aa: CASSKINQPQHF
cdr3_nt: TGTGCCAGCAGTAAAATCAATCAGCCCCAGCATTTT

d_call: TRBD1
clone_size: .
j_call: TRBJ2-3
v_call: TRBV9
cdr3_aa: CATNAGGDTQYF
cdr3_nt: TGTGCCACTAATGCAGGGGGAGATACGCAGTATTTT

d_call: TRBD1
clone_size: .
j_call: TRBJ1-4
v_call: TRBV9
cdr3_aa: CASSSITGGVGEKLFF
cdr3_nt: TGTGCCAGCAGCTCCATTACAGGGGGCGTTGGGGAAAAACTGTTTTTT

d_call: TRBD2
clone_size: .
j_call: TRBJ2-7
v_call: TRBV27
cdr3_aa: CASSLSTAGLGEQYF
cdr3_nt: TGTGCCAGCAGTTTATCGACAGCGGGACTCGGCGAGCAGTACTTC

d_call: .
clone_size: once
j_call: TRBJ1-1
v_call: TRBV7-9
cdr3_aa: CASSRNTEAFF
cdr3_nt: TGTGCCAGCAGCCGGAACACTGAGGCTTTCTTT

d_call: TRBD2
clone_size: .
j_call: TRBJ2-3
v_call: TRBV6-5
cdr3_aa: CASSYKGGSKIDTQYF
cdr3_nt: TGTGCCAGCAGTTACAAGGGCGGGAGTAAAATAGATACGCAGTATTTT

d_call: .
clone_size: .
j_call: TRBJ2-6
v_call: TRBV5-1
cdr3_aa: CASSLGTSGANVLTF
cdr3_nt: TGCGCCAGCAGCTTGGGGACCTCTGGGGCCAACGTCCTGACTTTC

d_call: TRBD1
clone_size: .
j_call: TRBJ2-1
v_call: TRBV29-1
cdr3_aa: CSVVSDRGRKFGHNEQFF
cdr3_nt: TGCAGCGTTGTGTCGGACAGGGGGCGTAAATTTGGACACAATGAGCAGTTCTTC

d_call: TRBD2
clone_size: .
j_call: TRBJ2-1
v_call: TRBV2
cdr3_aa: CASSEFNSGRKWFF
cdr3_nt: TGTGCCAGCAGTGAATTTAATAGCGGGAGAAAATGGTTCTTC

d_call: .
clone_size: .
j_call: TRBJ2-3
v_call: TRBV27
cdr3_aa: CATASLTDTQYF
cdr3_nt: TGTGCCACCGCGTCCCTCACAGATACGCAGTATTTT

d_call: .
clone_size: .
j_call: TRBJ2-7
v_call: TRBV6-1
cdr3_aa: CASRADPYEQYF
cdr3_nt: TGTGCCAGCAGAGCCGACCCCTACGAGCAGTACTTC

d_call: .
clone_size: .
j_call: TRBJ1-5
v_call: TRBV5-1
cdr3_aa: CASSLGDHSNQPQHF
cdr3_nt: TGCGCCAGCAGCTTGGGCGACCATAGCAATCAGCCCCAGCATTTT

d_call: .
clone_size: .
j_call: TRBJ1-1
v_call: TRBV12-2
cdr3_aa: CASRLPPHIGTGKNTEAFF
cdr3_nt: TGTGCAAGTCGCTTACCCCCTCATATTGGGACAGGGAAGAACACTGAAGCTTTCTTT

d_call: TRBD1
clone_size: once
j_call: TRBJ2-7
v_call: TRBV15
cdr3_aa: CATSREQGATDYEQYF
cdr3_nt: TGTGCCACCAGCAGAGAACAGGGGGCAACGGACTACGAGCAGTACTTC

d_call: .
clone_size: .
j_call: TRBJ1-6
v_call: TRBV6-5
cdr3_aa: CASRWIGNSPLHF
cdr3_nt: TGTGCCAGCAGGTGGATCGGTAATTCACCCCTCCACTTT